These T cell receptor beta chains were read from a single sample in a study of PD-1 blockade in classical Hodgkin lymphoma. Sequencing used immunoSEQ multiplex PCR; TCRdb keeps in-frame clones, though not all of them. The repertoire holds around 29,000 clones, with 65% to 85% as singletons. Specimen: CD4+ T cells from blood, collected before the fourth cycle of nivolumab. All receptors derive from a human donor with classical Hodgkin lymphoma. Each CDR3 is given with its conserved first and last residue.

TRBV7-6,CASSPVGEQYF
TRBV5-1,CASSLDWLTGYTF
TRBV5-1,CASSPQGQIYEKLFF
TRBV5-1,CASSFGRGGETQYF
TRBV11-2,CASSGGRQSTDTQYF
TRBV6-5,CASRRTEANYGYTF
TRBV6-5,CASSRGTGGNEKLFF
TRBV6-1,CASSESTGVHGYTF
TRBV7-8,CASSLALSSYNEQFF
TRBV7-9,CASSFNRGLSEQYF
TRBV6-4,CASSQGPYEQYF
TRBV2,CASSSGRLFYEQYF
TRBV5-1,CASSLDNSYEQYF
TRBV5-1,CASSLVGDGNTIYF
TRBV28,CASSPKLGGTYEQYF
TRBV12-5,CASGLVSGPASTGELFF
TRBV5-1,CASSSLLDTQETQYF
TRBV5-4,CASSLGQGGISGANVLTF
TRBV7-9,CASSWGRGTDTQYF
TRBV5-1,CASSLVRSPETQYF
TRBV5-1,CASSLGPRPYNEQFF
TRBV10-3,CASLAGENEQFF
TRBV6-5,CASTIGGASGEQYF
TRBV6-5,CASSYGGGDGPQHF
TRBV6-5,CASSYGGSGTEAFF
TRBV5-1,CASSLGALGAKGAVNEKLFF
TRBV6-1,CASSARVPPGPQHF
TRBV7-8,CASSRSGTETYEQYF
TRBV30,CAWDKGVLSNEQFF
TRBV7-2,CASSLALAGGEQFF
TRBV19,CASSVTTGLDGELFF
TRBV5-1,CASGGGTREQYF
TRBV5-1,CASSLGNYAYEQYF
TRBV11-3,CASSLRDTNYGYTF
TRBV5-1,CASSLAARPDAETQYF
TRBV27,CASRRQIAYEQYF
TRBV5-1,CASSSRGFTDTQYF
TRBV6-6,CASRRDSTDTQYF
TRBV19,CATTIRASGYNEQFF
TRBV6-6,CASTLGGGLNYGYTF
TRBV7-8,CATSTLYNSPLHF
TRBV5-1,CASSSHGSNYEQYF
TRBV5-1,CASRQDTGSGNTIYF
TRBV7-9,CASSYERETEAFF
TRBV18,CASSHGKPNTEAFF
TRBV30,CAWSGTLNTEAFF
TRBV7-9,CASSLWVGGQETQYF
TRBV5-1,CASSFGSGGMDTQYF
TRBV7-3,CASSIGQAGDSPLHF
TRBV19,CASRGGPQVSGNTIYF
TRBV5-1,CASSLVGGGANEKLFF
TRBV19,CASSIAGSEAFF
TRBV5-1,CASSWTPDSTEAFF
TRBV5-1,CASSFSGGASYNEQFF
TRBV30,CAWSVGGVSYEQYF
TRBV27,CASRMTGLNNYGYTF
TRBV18,CASSVERRAHYGYTF
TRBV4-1,CASSQDGGLGAKNIQYF
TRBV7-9,CASSLRDRTYGYTF